These 5 T cell receptor beta chains originate from one sample sequenced in a study of blood T cell repertoires in COVID-19 (dated by TCRdb to 2020 to 2022). To prepare the library, the immunoSEQ multiplex PCR assay was applied. TCRdb holds this immuneACCESS table with in-frame rearrangements only. Some clones are missing; in checked studies, unresolved V genes explain under half, and the rest has no known cause. For this sample there are around 470,000 clones; roughly 88% appear just once. The top ten clones comprise about 0.57% of the sample. Sequencing input: PBMCs or T cells enriched from blood (not recorded which). These receptors all come from a man younger than 35 who had recovered from COVID-19.

The rearrangement uses TRBV7-2 and TRBJ2-7, with D possibly being TRBD1 (5 bases). Per the germline V gene, CDR1 is SGHTA and CDR2 is FQGNSA. This CDR3 is built from 14 residues. Trimming removed 3 bases from V and 6 bases from J, with 15 bases in between. This CDR3 reads CASSLGQGRGEQYF. In DNA form, the CDR3 reads TGTGCCAGCAGCTTGGGCCAGGGAAGGGGCGAGCAGTACTTC. The complete variable domain, with remaining parts taken from reference TRBV7-2 and TRBJ2-7, reads GAGVSQSPSNKVTEKGKDVELRCDPISGHTALYWYRQSLGQGLEFLIYFQGNSAPDKSGLPSDRFSAERTGGSVSTLTIQRTQQEDSAVYLCASSLGQGRGEQYFGPGTRLTVT.

This rearrangement joins TRBV5-5 to TRBJ2-2; 8 nucleotides line up with TRBD1. The CDR3 totals 15 residues. The junction had 10 bases not matched to a gene; V was cut back by 4 bases and J by 8 bases. Germline lookup yields CDR1 SGHKS and CDR2 YYEKEE (reference sequence). CDR3 DNA: TGTGCCAGCAGCATGGCGGACAGGGACGCTGGGGAGCTGTTTTTT. Encoded protein: CASSMADRDAGELFF.

V is TRBV6-1 and J is TRBJ2-7; no clear D gene. The germline CDR1 and CDR2 sequences are MNHNS and SASEGT. CDR3 length: 14 residues. The V gene lost 2 bases and the J gene lost 0 bases, with 8 bases spanning the gap. This chain's CDR3 is CASSERGASYEQYF. For the CDR3, the DNA is TGTGCCAGCAGTGAACGAGGAGCCTCCTACGAGCAGTACTTC.

V is TRBV28 and J is TRBJ1-1, with 8 bases aligning to TRBD1. Germline V lookup: CDR1 MDHEN, CDR2 SYDVKM. This CDR3 region has 14 residues. The J segment lost 4 bases and the V segment lost 5 bases, leaving 6 bases of the junction unmatched. The CDR3 protein is CASSPSGGITEAFF. The CDR3 DNA is TGTGCCAGCAGTCCATCAGGGGGCATCACTGAAGCTTTCTTT.

V usage is TRBV30 and J usage is TRBJ2-5; no definite D call. The CDR3 has 10 residues. Between the trimmed V and J ends, which lost 2 bases and 4 bases, there was a span of 2 bases. CDR1 and CDR2 (germline): GTSNPN, SVGIG (reference sequence). CDR3 DNA: TGTGCCTGGAGTCTAGAGACCCAGTACTTC. Residues: CAWSLETQYF.